This TCR beta chain was retrieved from a study of cytomegalovirus exposure and HLA in healthy donors. Findings and limits, study-wide: Earlier analysis looked at TCR beta V segments, and most were productive about 87% or about 30% of the time. Roughly even sequencing depth across donors was the assumption behind the presence/absence analyses. A later analysis linked fewer than 20,000 TCR beta sequences to HLA alleles at 0.05 false discovery rate.

A multiplex PCR was run with 60 Vbeta primers and 13 Jbeta primers. Libraries were prepared by immunoSEQ multiplex PCR; TCRdb keeps only in-frame clonotypes and omits some of them. This sample has some 140,000 clones; roughly 78% occur once, and the top ten carry 6.5%. CDR3 size: 19 residues. Germline V gene data show CDR1 as KGHSH and CDR2 as LQKENI. V shed 4 bases and J 4 bases; nucleotides not matched to a gene: 19. A remark on this clone: As yet, its antigen is unknown.

This sequence was found in a man aged 35 to 55 in good health and CMV-seropositive. The sequenced sample consisted of PBMCs. This chain uses TRBV18 with TRBJ2-1; the match to TRBD1 covers 7 bases. The CDR3 nucleotides read TGTGCCAGCTCACAGGACAGGTCCTCCGGCCCACTAGTGTACAATGAGCAGTTCTTC. Its protein product is CASSQDRSSGPLVYNEQFF.